The next 25 T cell receptor beta chains were all read from a single sample in a study of T cell changes during pregnancy in multiple sclerosis. Repertoires were generated with immunoSEQ multiplex PCR, while TCRdb's copy carries only in-frame clones and drops some. The table has approximately 110,000 clones, approximately 90% seen once. Sequencing used peripheral blood, obtained after pregnancy. The receptors come from a female donor with multiple sclerosis, enrolled in a pregnancy study.

This chain connects TRBV19 to TRBJ2-7; weak D call: TRBD1 (6 bases). Germline V CDR1 and CDR2: LNHDA, SQIVND (reference sequence). V was clipped by 5 bases and J by 1 base, with 9 bases between them. The CDR3 is 13 residues long. In DNA, the CDR3 is TGTGCCAGTAGTGACACAGGGTCCTACGAGCAGTACTTC. Translation gives CASSDTGSYEQYF.

This sequence joins TRBV27 and TRBJ2-5; 7 bases line up with TRBD1. CDR3 length equals 14 residues. J gave up 1 base and V 5 bases, and 4 bases lay outside the gene matches. Germline V gene data show CDR1 as MNHEY and CDR2 as SMNVEV (reference sequence). CDR3 amino acids: CASSVGQLQETQYF. As DNA, the CDR3 is TGTGCCAGCAGTGTGGGACAGCTCCAAGAGACCCAGTACTTC.

The chain combines TRBV7-9 with TRBJ1-4; D gene ambiguous. Per germline, CDR1 SEHNR and CDR2 FQNEAQ (reference sequence). This CDR3 is built from 14 residues. Trimming removed 7 bases at V and 8 bases at J, with 17 bases between. The CDR3 sequence: CASTMGDLEEKLFF. The CDR3 region has the DNA TGTGCCAGCACTATGGGAGATTTAGAAGAAAAACTGTTTTTT. The complete variable domain, with remaining parts taken from reference TRBV7-9 and TRBJ1-4, reads DTGVSQNPRHKITKRGQNVTFRCDPISEHNRLYWYRQTLGQGPEFLTYFQNEAQLEKSRLLSDRFSAERPKGSFSTLEIQRTEQGDSAMYLCASTMGDLEEKLFFGSGTQLSVL.

This clone came up once. The V gene is TRBV2, the J gene TRBJ1-6; 10 nucleotides line up with TRBD1. CDR1 is SNHLY and CDR2 is FYNNEI in the germline V gene. V lost 6 bases, J lost 3 bases, and 5 bases stayed unmatched. CDR3 length: 16 residues. Written as DNA, the CDR3 is TGTGCCAGCAGCGGACAGGGGGGACGCTATAATTCACCCCTCCACTTT. This codes for CASSGQGGRYNSPLHF.

To note about this clone: Mismatch with germline at one junction end may stem from a read error. This chain joins TRBV7-7 and TRBJ2-5; TRBD2 agrees at 8 bases. There are 15 residues in the CDR3. The germline CDR1 and CDR2 sequences are SSHAT and FNYEAQ (reference sequence). The DNA of the CDR3 is TGTGCTAGCAGCCCCACACGGGGGGGCTTGGAGACCCAGTACTTC. Amino acid sequence: CASSPTRGGLETQYF.

The chain recombines TRBV5-6 with TRBJ1-5; D is perhaps TRBD1 (6 bases). The ends were cut back, 2 bases at V and 7 bases at J, with 10 bases in the middle. CDR1 SGHDT and CDR2 YYEEEE come from the germline V gene. This CDR3 has 13 residues. CDR3 DNA sequence: TGTGCCAGCAGCTTACAGGGTAACCAGCCCCAGCATTTT. As protein: CASSLQGNQPQHF.

The chain is built from TRBV2 and TRBJ2-7; 10 positions agree with TRBD2. The CDR3 sequence is 15 residues long. V was pared by 7 bases and J by 2 bases, with 8 bases of the junction left unmatched. Germline CDR1 reads SNHLY; CDR2 reads FYNNEI. The CDR3 region is CASTVSGGAAYEQYF. CDR3 DNA: TGTGCCAGCACCGTCAGCGGGGGGGCGGCCTACGAGCAGTACTTC.

The chain carries TRBV11-2 and TRBJ2-7; maybe TRBD1 (5 bases). V lost 3 bases and J lost 6, with 9 bases in between. The germline CDR1 and CDR2 sequences are SGHAT and FQNNGV. The CDR3 has 12 amino acids. The CDR3 is CASSFDSPEQYF. In DNA form, the CDR3 reads TGTGCCAGCAGCTTCGACAGTCCCGAGCAGTACTTC.

The J gene is TRBJ1-1, the V gene TRBV11-2, with D perhaps matching TRBD1 (5 bases). The V gene lost 5 bases and the J gene lost 9 bases, with 22 bases spanning the gap. The CDR3 runs 15 residues. Germline values: CDR1 SGHAT, CDR2 FQNNGV. As DNA, the CDR3 is TGTGCCAGCAGCCCCGTGAAGACAAGACAGCCGAAAGCTTTCTTT. Protein product: CASSPVKTRQPKAFF.

This clone was seen only a few times. The genes are TRBV7-7 and TRBJ2-2; 7 bases are a match to TRBD2. Germline-derived CDR1 and CDR2 are SSHAT and FNYEAQ (reference sequence). CDR3 length: 13 residues. The CDR3 protein is CATPGLTNGELFF. CDR3 nucleotide sequence: TGTGCTACCCCGGGACTAACAAATGGGGAGCTGTTTTTT.

The chain joins TRBV7-8 to TRBJ1-3; 8 bases line up with TRBD1. Trimming took 5 bases from V and 0 from J; bases not matched to a gene: 12. The CDR3 contains 18 residues. Germline values: CDR1 SGHVS, CDR2 FQNEAQ. In nucleotides, the CDR3 is TGTGCCAGCAGCGGGGGGACAGGCCTCCTTCTCTCTGGAAACACCATATATTTT. This gives the protein CASSGGTGLLLSGNTIYF.

This sequence joins TRBV6-5 and TRBJ1-1; D is undetermined. Trimming took off 1 base at V and 11 bases at J, with 20 bases between the two ends. Germline CDR1 is MNHEY and CDR2 is SVGAGI. The CDR3 has 15 amino acids. CDR3 sequence: CASSYFLEAKSGAFF. In DNA form, the CDR3 reads TGTGCCAGCAGTTACTTCCTCGAAGCAAAATCGGGGGCTTTCTTT.

This chain links TRBV19 with TRBJ1-4; D might be TRBD1 (6 bases). The V and J ends lost 5 bases and 0 bases respectively, with 10 bases between them. Germline V CDR1 and CDR2: LNHDA, SQIVND (reference sequence). CDR3 length: 15 amino acids. The CDR3, as DNA: TGTGCCAGTAGTGAGCGGGACACAACTAATGAAAAACTGTTTTTT. Residues: CASSERDTTNEKLFF.

The chain carries TRBV7-9 and TRBJ1-5; 9 bases agree with TRBD1. This CDR3 region has 14 residues. Germline trimming cut 4 bases from V and 5 bases from J; bases unmatched to any gene: 3. CDR1 SEHNR and CDR2 FQNEAQ come from the germline V gene (reference sequence). CDR3 residues: CASSSDRGYQPQHF. The CDR3 DNA reads as TGTGCCAGCAGCTCGGACAGGGGTTATCAGCCCCAGCATTTT.

The rearrangement uses TRBV5-6 and TRBJ2-5, with D tentatively TRBD1 (6 bases). Germline lookup yields CDR1 SGHDT and CDR2 YYEEEE. V was trimmed by 0 bases and J by 10 bases, leaving 13 bases between them. The CDR3 contains 13 residues. The CDR3 DNA reads TGTGCCAGCAGCTTGGGAGCCTCAGGGGACCAGTACTTC. Amino acid sequence: CASSLGASGDQYF.

V and J are TRBV6-1 and TRBJ1-2, with TRBD1 as a possible D gene (6 bases). Trimming shortened V by 3 bases and J by 7 bases, and 15 bases separated the two germline ends. CDR1 is MNHNS, CDR2 SASEGT, per germline. CDR3 length: 14 residues. The CDR3: CASSDTGHFSGYTF. The DNA of the CDR3 is TGTGCCAGCAGTGATACGGGACACTTCTCTGGCTACACCTTC.

The chain uses TRBV12-5 and TRBJ2-2; D is unresolved. Per the germline V gene, CDR1 is LGHNT and CDR2 is FRNRAP. The CDR3 consists of 13 residues. The germline V and J ends were trimmed by 0 bases and 7 bases, with 6 bases remaining between them. The CDR3 DNA reads as TGTGCTAGTGGTTTGGTTCTAAGCGGGGAGCTGTTTTTT. It translates to CASGLVLSGELFF.

There are a few counts of this clone. The chain has TRBV10-2 and TRBJ2-1; TRBD1 matches at 7 bases. Germline-derived CDR1 and CDR2 are WSHSY and SAAADI. The CDR3 is 14 amino acids. V was clipped by 6 bases and J by 5 bases; unmatched bases: 7. The CDR3 here is CASRTGLGNNEQFF. DNA for the CDR3: TGCGCCAGCAGGACAGGGCTGGGCAACAATGAGCAGTTCTTC.

The gene calls are TRBV7-2 and TRBJ1-2; 7 bases map to TRBD1. The germline gives CDR1 SGHTA, CDR2 FQGNSA. The V segment lost 6 bases and the J segment 5 bases; nucleotides outside the gene matches: 12. The CDR3 extends over 15 amino acids. CDR3 protein: CASREKGQSVYGYTF. CDR3 nucleotide sequence: TGTGCCAGCAGAGAAAAGGGACAGTCCGTTTATGGCTACACCTTC.

This chain joins TRBV9 and TRBJ2-6; 9 bases are shared with TRBD1. CDR1 is SGDLS, CDR2 YYNGEE, per germline. This CDR3 comprises 17 residues. V dropped 3 bases and J dropped 2; count of bases not matched to a gene: 6. The CDR3 here is CASSEGTGSPGANVLTF. In nucleotides, the CDR3 is TGTGCCAGCAGCGAGGGGACAGGGAGCCCTGGGGCCAACGTCCTGACTTTC.

The rearrangement uses TRBV30 and TRBJ2-7, with TRBD2 matching over 10 bases. From germline, CDR1 is GTSNPN and CDR2 SVGIG (reference sequence). The V segment lost 3 bases and the J segment 4 bases; nucleotides outside the gene matches: 12. CDR3 length: 16 amino acids. DNA for the CDR3: TGTGCCTGGAGGCGCCCCCCTAGCGGGGGAAGGTACGAGCAGTACTTC. It yields the protein CAWRRPPSGGRYEQYF.

The rearrangement links TRBV7-2 to TRBJ2-5; TRBD2 matches 8 bases. J lost 8 bases, V lost 6 bases, and 8 bases had no gene match. Germline CDR1 reads SGHTA; CDR2 reads FQGNSA. CDR3 size: 13 residues. Here the CDR3 DNA reads TGTGCCAGCAGTCTCGGGGGGGCTCGAACCCAGTACTTC. Translated: CASSLGGARTQYF.

This clone was recorded once. The V and J genes are TRBV5-1 and TRBJ1-2; TRBD1 might be the D (6 bases). The CDR3 contains 17 residues. CDR1 is SGHRS, CDR2 YFSETQ, per germline. V was clipped by 0 bases and J by 4 bases, with 19 bases between them. DNA for the CDR3: TGCGCCAGCAGCTTGGACAGGGTGTCATTAGAGGGCTATGGCTACACCTTC. Translated: CASSLDRVSLEGYGYTF.

Here the CDR3 reads CASSYTPGTLYEQYF. CDR3 sequence (DNA): TGTGCCAGCAGTTACACCCCAGGAACCCTCTACGAGCAGTACTTC. V is TRBV6-6 and J is TRBJ2-7; D is unclear. Per germline, CDR1 MNHNY and CDR2 SVGAGI (reference sequence). V was cut by 2 bases and J by 3 bases, with 14 bases left in between. CDR3 length equals 15 residues.

V gene TRBV4-1 combines with J gene TRBJ1-2; maybe TRBD1 (6 bases). Germline V gives CDR1 MGHRA, CDR2 YSYEKL. The CDR3 is made up of 16 amino acids. Trimming shortened V by 0 bases and J by 0 bases, and 11 bases separated the two germline ends. The CDR3 DNA reads TGCGCCAGCAGCCAAGATGGGGACACCTCTAACTATGGCTACACCTTC. This sequence encodes CASSQDGDTSNYGYTF.